The 12 T cell receptor beta chains in this list originate from one sample, sequenced in a study of shared clonotypes between healthy human individuals. Only in-frame clones appear in the TCRdb table, and some are missing; sequencing was by immunoSEQ multiplex PCR. The sample lists roughly 2.4 million clones, approximately 95% seen once, with 0.1% to 0.15% in the top ten. The sample taken for sequencing was naive CD4+ T cells sorted from blood. Subset of the sample: CD45RA+ positively selected. These receptors all come from a young man in good health.

V and J are TRBV25-1 and TRBJ2-5; 7 bases are shared with TRBD2. CDR3 length equals 13 residues. V shed 3 bases, J shed 5 bases, and the junction held 3 bases outside the gene matches. Germline lookup yields CDR1 MGHDK and CDR2 SYGVNS. CDR3 nucleotide sequence: TGTGCCAGCAGTGACGGGAGGAGGGAGACCCAGTACTTC. Protein: CASSDGRRETQYF.

The chain carries TRBV7-9 and TRBJ1-2; tentatively, D is TRBD1 (5 bases). Germline CDR1 is SEHNR and CDR2 is FQNEAQ (reference sequence). Trimming took 3 bases from V and 14 from J, leaving 19 bases between them. CDR3 length equals 13 residues. The CDR3 loop reads CASSFPGTALPTF. DNA of the CDR3: TGTGCCAGCAGCTTCCCCGGGACCGCGCTCCCGACCTTC.

The chain carries TRBV4-2 and TRBJ2-3; TRBD2 matches 13 bases. The length of the CDR3 is 17 residues. In germline, CDR1 is LGHNA, CDR2 YNFKEQ. J lost 5 bases, V lost 3 bases, and 8 bases had no gene match. CDR3 loop: CASSQAGTSGVIDTQYF. CDR3 nucleotide sequence: TGTGCCAGCAGCCAGGCTGGGACTAGCGGGGTTATAGATACGCAGTATTTT.

The chain couples TRBV29-1 to TRBJ2-1; 9 bases line up with TRBD1. The CDR3 contains 14 residues. V shed 7 bases and J 9 bases; nucleotides not matched to a gene: 13. The germline gives CDR1 SQVTM, CDR2 ANQGSEA. CDR3 protein: CSARGQGPMGEQFF. CDR3 DNA sequence: TGCAGCGCCCGGGGACAGGGCCCTATGGGTGAGCAGTTCTTC.

This clone was seen just once. Other DNA sequences of this sample code for an identical CDR3. The CDR3 sequence is CASSLAAGSAYEQYF. The CDR3 DNA is TGCGCCAGCAGCTTGGCGGCGGGAAGTGCCTACGAGCAGTACTTC. The genes are TRBV5-1 and TRBJ2-7, with D perhaps TRBD2 (6 bases). The germline gives CDR1 SGHRS, CDR2 YFSETQ. CDR3 length: 15 residues. The V and J ends lost 0 bases and 2 bases respectively, with 12 bases between them.

The chain is built from TRBV10-3 and TRBJ2-3; 10 bases map to TRBD1. Germline V lookup: CDR1 ENHRY, CDR2 SYGVKD. The CDR3 runs to 16 residues. J was trimmed by 3 bases and V by 1 base; bases with no gene match: 4. This chain's CDR3 is CAISELTGGATDTQYF. CDR3 in DNA: TGTGCCATCAGTGAGTTGACAGGGGGCGCGACAGATACGCAGTATTTT.

This rearrangement joins TRBV5-1 to TRBJ2-3; D may be TRBD1 (5 bases). V dropped 3 bases and J dropped 4 bases, with 18 bases sitting between them. This CDR3 region has 16 residues. Germline V gives CDR1 SGHRS, CDR2 YFSETQ. The CDR3 loop reads CASSSGPLGAADTQYF. The DNA of the CDR3 is TGCGCCAGCAGCTCAGGGCCGCTTGGAGCCGCAGATACGCAGTATTTT.

The V and J genes are TRBV10-3 and TRBJ2-3; TRBD1 is a possible D gene (5 bases). Germline V gives CDR1 ENHRY, CDR2 SYGVKD. Trimming took 2 bases from V and 14 from J, leaving 17 bases between them. The CDR3 sequence is 13 residues long. The CDR3 DNA follows: TGTGCCATCAGTGAGCCCATGGCAGGGCCAAGGTATTTT. This encodes CAISEPMAGPRYF.

The chain uses TRBV10-2 and TRBJ1-1; 7 bases align to TRBD1. The CDR3 has 14 residues. Germline CDR1 is WSHSY and CDR2 is SAAADI. V gave up 5 bases and J gave up 0 bases; unmatched junction bases: 3. The CDR3 loop is CASSSTGMNTEAFF. CDR3 sequence (DNA): TGCGCCAGCAGTTCGACAGGGATGAACACTGAAGCTTTCTTT.

On this clone itself: Other DNA sequences in the sample encode the same CDR3. The genes are TRBV9 and TRBJ2-7; 7 bases align to TRBD2. J was trimmed by 3 bases and V by 0 bases; bases with no gene match: 3. CDR3 length: 14 amino acids. Germline V lookup: CDR1 SGDLS, CDR2 YYNGEE. The CDR3 region has the DNA TGTGCCAGCAGCGTAGGGGGGACTAACTACGAGCAGTACTTC. Residues: CASSVGGTNYEQYF.

The V and J genes are TRBV11-3 and TRBJ2-3; D gene uncertain. Trimming stripped 3 bases from V and 2 bases from J, with 12 bases between. Looked up from germline, CDR1 is SGHNT and CDR2 is YENEEA. The length of the CDR3 is 15 residues. DNA of the CDR3: TGTGCCAGCAGCTTCAAGGGCCAGGTCACAGATACGCAGTATTTT. Protein: CASSFKGQVTDTQYF.

Of note for this clone: At one end the junction does not follow the germline gene, possibly because of a read error. The V and J genes are TRBV7-7 and TRBJ1-4; D remains ambiguous. The CDR3 has 16 amino acids. CDR1 and CDR2 (germline): SSHAT, FNYEAQ (reference sequence). Here the CDR3 DNA reads TGTGCTAGCAGCCCCGGACCCAACGTGGGGAATGAAAAACTGTTTTTT. It encodes CASSPGPNVGNEKLFF.